This TCR beta chain was captured in a study of prognosis after radiotherapy for stage I lung cancer. Background on the study: Tumor type comprised squamous cell carcinoma in roughly 7 patients and adenocarcinoma in fewer than 15. After radiotherapy, distant metastases were seen in a handful of patients (median about 7 months), and no significant progression was seen in roughly 15.

Study findings and constraints: Patients with metastases reportedly showed TRBV and TRBJ gene usage that differed from patients without metastases.

As concerns this clonotype: The antigen remains unidentified.

There are 15 residues in the CDR3. V shed 3 bases and J shed 4 bases, with 15 bases lying between them. CDR1 and CDR2 from the germline V gene are SGHAT and FQDESV (reference sequence). Genomic DNA was subjected to two-round multiplex PCR for amplification of TCR beta CDR3. Round one of PCR was performed, and it used primers specific to each TRBV and TRBJ gene. Using its own MiXCR run on the multiplex PCR reads, TCRdb lists one record per CDR3 protein. The sample yields roughly 30,000 distinct CDR3 sequences, 40% to 60% seen once. V usage is TRBV11-1 and J usage is TRBJ1-2; maybe TRBD1 (5 bases). The clonotype comes from a donor at least 50 years old with non-small cell lung cancer. Sequenced here: PBMCs, sampled before or after stereotactic body radiation therapy (not recorded which). This CDR3 is CASSFTSDRAYGYTF. CDR3 nucleotide sequence: TGTGCCAGCAGCTTTACAAGCGACAGAGCCTATGGCTACACCTTC.